This TCR beta chain was found in a study of blood T cells in healthy people across ages. This clonotype was seen a few times. CDR1 is ENHRY and CDR2 is SYGVKD in the germline V gene. V lost 2 bases, J lost 1 base, and 5 bases lay in between. CDR3 length: 13 residues. Using a J-beta primer mix together with a sample-barcoded 5' primer, a second PCR was run for roughly 6 to 12 cycles. From the 5' RACE reads, TCRdb called clonotypes with MiXCR, one entry per CDR3 protein. Here the sample spans more than 550,000 distinct CDR3 sequences, roughly 20% being singletons. Sequenced input: blood. The rearrangement joins TRBV10-3 to TRBJ1-1; D is uncertain. The receptor was isolated from a man aged 65 to 85 in good health. CDR3 in amino acids: CAISEGGNTEAFF. The CDR3 DNA is TGTGCCATCAGTGAGGGAGGGAACACTGAAGCTTTCTTT.